This T cell receptor (beta chain) was profiled in a study of T cells in Graves' hyperthyroidism and ophthalmopathy. Study results and caveats: Ophthalmopathy prediction by the model preceded onset by a median roughly 6 months.

Authors of the study amplified TCR beta CDR3 regions from RNA transcripts. HTBI primers drove first-round RT-PCR of the TCR CDR3. TCRdb itself ran the multiplex PCR reads through MiXCR, one entry per CDR3 protein. Found here are 500,000 to 600,000 distinct CDR3 sequences, roughly 45% of them singletons; the top ten hold about 45%. The CDR3 contains 14 residues. Germline lookup yields CDR1 DFQATT and CDR2 SNEGSKA (reference sequence). The V and J ends lost 0 bases and 4 bases respectively, with 12 bases between them. Notes on this clonotype: Its antigen is unidentified.

The chain joins TRBV20-1 to TRBJ2-5; D assignment may be TRBD1 or TRBD2 (5 bases each). The receptor comes from an adult woman with Graves' disease, either hyperthyroidism or ophthalmopathy (not recorded which). Sequenced sample: peripheral blood or thyroid tissue (not recorded which). CDR3 bases: TGCAGTGCTAGAGATTTGGGGGATCGAGAGACCCAGTACTTC. This codes for CSARDLGDRETQYF.